This T cell receptor beta chain is drawn from a study of OX40 agonist ivuxolimab in advanced cancers. The wider study: Ivuxolimab, an agonistic anti-OX40 (CD134) antibody, was given to patients. Those enrolled were approximately 83% male, with a mean age of around 58 years and ages from roughly 20 to 90.

A single count supports this clone. Repertoires were generated with immunoSEQ multiplex PCR, while TCRdb's copy carries only in-frame clones and drops some. Of around 80,000 clones listed, approximately 85% are singletons. With autoimmune disease history or systemic immunosuppression, patients were excluded. This receptor was obtained from an adult with an advanced solid tumor such as melanoma, head and neck, liver or kidney cancer. This sample comprised CD4+ or CD8+ T cells sorted from blood, obtained in a trial of the OX40 agonist ivuxolimab.

In DNA form, the CDR3 reads TGTGCCAGCAGCTCACCAGCGGGGGGGCCTCCTAGCACAGATACGCAGTATTTT. Amino acid sequence: CASSSPAGGPPSTDTQYF. The chain couples TRBV7-2 to TRBJ2-3, with 10 positions matching TRBD2. The CDR3 sequence is 18 residues long. V lost 4 bases to trimming and J lost 0 bases; unmatched junction nucleotides: 10. Germline lookup yields CDR1 SGHTA and CDR2 FQGNSA.